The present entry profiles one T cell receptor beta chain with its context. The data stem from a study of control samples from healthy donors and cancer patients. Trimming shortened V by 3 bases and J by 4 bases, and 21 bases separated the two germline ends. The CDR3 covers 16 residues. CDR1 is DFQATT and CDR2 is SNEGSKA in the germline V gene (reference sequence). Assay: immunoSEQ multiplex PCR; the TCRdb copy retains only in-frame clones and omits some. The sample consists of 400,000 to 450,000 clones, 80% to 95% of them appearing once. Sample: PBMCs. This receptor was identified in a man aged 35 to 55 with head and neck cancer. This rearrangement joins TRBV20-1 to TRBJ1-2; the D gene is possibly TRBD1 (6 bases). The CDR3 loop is CSASSGEGTSTYGYTF. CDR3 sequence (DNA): TGCAGTGCTAGTTCCGGAGAAGGGACAAGTACCTATGGCTACACCTTC.